Following are 3 T cell receptor beta chains from one sample sequenced in a study of T cell responses to AZD1222 COVID-19 vaccine listed by TCRdb under 2021. Reading the label with the study, this specimen's time point is: baseline before first vaccination. The library was generated by the immunoSEQ multiplex PCR assay. The source is immuneACCESS, and TCRdb retained only in-frame sequences with V and J called. Part of the clones is not carried over; for the studies checked, unresolved V genes explain less than half of this, and the remainder is unexplained. The sample table shows some 130,000 clones, and around 90% are seen once. 6.3% of the sample is in the top ten clones. The sample here was peripheral blood, taken on day 0 of AZD1222 vaccination. Every receptor here comes from an adult in good health.

The rearrangement links TRBV5-6 to TRBJ1-2; TRBD1 agrees at 8 bases. Trimming at V came to 2 bases and at J to 6 bases, leaving 9 bases not matched to a gene. This CDR3 is 15 amino acids long. Looked up from germline, CDR1 is SGHDT and CDR2 is YYEEEE. The CDR3 reads CASSFEQGEVNGYTF. The CDR3 DNA is TGTGCCAGCAGCTTTGAACAGGGGGAGGTTAATGGCTACACCTTC.

The V call is TRBV6-2 or TRBV6-3, the J call TRBJ2-2, with TRBD1 as a possible D gene (6 bases). The CDR3 extends over 15 amino acids. Germline V gene sequence: CDR1 MNHEY, CDR2 SVGEGT. Trimming took 1 base from V and 1 from J, leaving 7 bases between them. CDR3 sequence (DNA): TGTGCCAGCAGTTACTTAGGGGGGAACACCGGGGAGCTGTTTTTT. It yields the protein CASSYLGGNTGELFF.

For this clone: The identical CDR3 is also encoded by other nucleotide sequences in the sample. J is TRBJ1-5 and V is TRBV27; TRBD1 is a possible D gene (5 bases). Trimming removed 6 bases from V and 6 bases from J, with 9 bases in between. CDR3 length equals 12 residues. CDR1 is MNHEY, CDR2 SMNVEV, per germline (reference sequence). The CDR3 is CASSLGGQPQHF. As DNA, the CDR3 is TGTGCCAGCAGCCTCGGGGGTCAGCCCCAGCATTTT.